This record covers a single TCR beta chain. It lacks a known antigen. One base away there is no much larger clone; base qualities are not given. The sample originates from a study of long-term antiretroviral therapy in people with HIV (dated by TCRdb to between 2021 and 2023). Context from the whole study: The earliest samples were collected about a decade before the 2015 WHO recommendation for immediate ART, when ART was typically delayed until CD4 counts fell. Whether ART initiation and durable HIV suppression were associated with changes in peripheral blood TRB repertoire composition and diversity was tested in a retrospective serial study. About 40% of the 30 participants with HIV were female. The cohort contributed over 150 cryopreserved PBMC samples from about 30 adults with confirmed HIV infection, collected serially over a mean of approximately 6 years (range 1-12). No cross-contamination during QIAcube processing was shown when test extractions of a monoclonal T-cell line were performed alongside about 30 polyclonal samples.

Inclusion was restricted to participants for whom at least one PBMC sample before ART initiation and at least two post-ART samples were available. Every participant with HIV received treatment in the United States of America. Before DNA extraction, cryopreserved samples of about 0.9-11 million PBMC were thawed and then washed. At the time of the earliest PBMC sample, participants with HIV were aged between about 23 and 54 years. Per participant, PBMC samples came from 1-4 timepoints prior to ART initiation and 2-8 timepoints following ART initiation, for a median of 7 samples. For every participant, serial HIV viral load, CD4+ T-cell count, ART history and demographic data were obtained. Genomic DNA was extracted from unsorted PBMC with a Qiagen kit on a QIAcube, processed in batches of 12 samples. The CDR3 numbers 15 residues from cysteine through phenylalanine. The CDR3 DNA has 45 bases and is translated from base 1. CDR1 and CDR2 are read off the germline V gene as MNHEY and SVGAGI. The junction shows trimming of 5 bases on V and 3 bases on J, plus 17 bases between the germline ends.

Sequencing of the TRB variable region was done with the immunoSEQ hsTCRB v3.0 assay at survey level resolution. TRB sequencing targeted a depth of about 35,000-50,000 T-cell genomes per sample. Pooled TRB libraries were sequenced on an Illumina MiSeq with a v3 150-cycle kit. The original pipeline was this. Repertoire analysis was run in R within a reproducible Nextflow workflow that covered QC, data transformation and analysis. Custom analyses were implemented in LymphoSeq2, an R package for AIRR-Seq data exploration. A handful of samples yielding fewer than 5000 total TRB sequences were excluded, leaving more than 150 analyzed HIV repertoires. Among the 180 to 200 HIV repertoires that were kept, almost 60 were collected before ART initiation and roughly 130 were collected after ART initiation. Each repertoire was downsampled to 5000 TRB nucleotide sequences, and summary statistics were averaged across 100 downsampling iterations. The analysis kept only TRB sequences whose CDR3 regions were at least seven amino acids long. Two measures captured diversity: a Shannon entropy-derived clonality score and the Gini coefficient. In repertoire networks, the top 5000 CDR3 amino acid sequences were linked whenever an edit distance of one separated two sequences. GLIPH2 predicted antigen specificity groups and MHC restriction for TRB CDR3 amino acid sequences. To flag known associations with CMV, EBV, HIV or tissue antigens, CDR3 amino acid sequences were compared against VDJdb and McPAS-TCR. Pre-ART, post-ART and control groups were compared with Wilcoxon signed-rank tests and Holm-Bonferroni correction. TCRdb mirrors the immuneACCESS table, restricted to in-frame sequences. Some clones are absent from its copies; in checked studies, under half trace to an unresolved V gene, and the reason for the others is unknown. The V and J calls and clone size come from that table; D and trimming were worked out from the DNA. Present in this sample are 9,500 to 11,000 clones, about 80% of which were seen just once. The leading ten clones occupy around 20% of the sample.

The paper as a whole reports these results and caveats: A significant increase in TRB diversity was found to be associated with ART initiation, although TRB diversity was observed to remain significantly below that of transplant donor controls even after long-term ART. CDR3 length ranges in HIV repertoires were narrower than in controls, and network structure suggested an antigen-experienced repertoire with only a slight naive shift after ART. The repertoire was dominated across all time points by expanded TRB clones identified before ART initiation, although this dominance was seen to fluctuate and to decrease in many PLHIV after ART. The samples span the years 2004 to 2017, and the ART regimens used may be less effective than current regimens. Unsorted PBMC were profiled instead of sorted CD4+ and CD8+ T cells because pre-ART samples had limited cell numbers. Inferences about post-ART repertoire changes were limited because no data were available on ART adherence, viral resistance or therapy changes. Since PBMC availability was limited, sequencing covered only the TCR beta chain, with no alpha chain pairing.

The sample consisted of unsorted PBMCs, taken at the start of antiretroviral therapy, before treatment. The sequence is built from TRBV6-5 and TRBJ2-7; TRBD1 is a possible D gene, resting on 6 matching bases. This clonotype originated in a man aged 25 to 45 with HIV. The DNA reads as follows: TGTGCCAGCAGTGCTCCAGGGGCCGCGCTCTACGAGCAGTACTTC. The resulting protein is CASSAPGAALYEQYF.